This T cell receptor beta chain is from a study of T cells after posttransplantation cyclophosphamide. Study-wide points: Tissue-infiltrating T cells from skin or gut overlapped little with blood T cells. Recipient CMV seropositivity and CMV reactivation strongly tracked TRB clonality.

In regard to this clone: Its matching antigen is unknown.

The CDR3 has 13 amino acids. Looked up from germline, CDR1 is MNHEY and CDR2 is SVGAGI. Deletions cut 5 bases from V and 8 bases from J, with 15 bases between. Method: immunoSEQ multiplex PCR; TCRdb's copy keeps in-frame clones and lacks some. Here the sample spans 2,700 or so clones, roughly two thirds being singletons. Cyclophosphamide on days +3 and +4 followed busulfan-fludarabine conditioning and a marrow graft. The chain links TRBV6-5 to TRBJ1-2; possible D gene TRBD1, 5 bases. The sequencing here drew on PBMCs, taken 30 days after allogeneic stem cell transplant with posttransplant cyclophosphamide. The receptor comes from a female patient in her 50s who received an allogeneic stem cell transplant from a related donor, was CMV-positive, and had no GVHD. The graft donor may account for some of the T cells. The CDR3 DNA is TGTGCCAGCAGTCTGAGCAGGGCGTACGGCTACACCTTC. Its protein is CASSLSRAYGYTF.